The text below deals with one T cell receptor (beta chain). The antigen is unknown. Per germline, CDR1 SGHDN and CDR2 FVKESK. The CDR3 spans 15 residues. V dropped 0 bases and J dropped 3 bases, with 9 bases sitting between them. This specimen belongs to a study of T cells after yellow fever vaccination. Study results and caveats: Re-detected after boosting: most primary clones, around 96% of CD4 and 88% of CD8.

In TCRdb, the 5' RACE reads were re-called with MiXCR into one record per CDR3 protein. In the table there are 200,000 to 250,000 distinct CDR3 sequences, approximately 3% of which are singletons. The genes are TRBV14 and TRBJ2-1; D not resolved. Sequenced here: CD4+ T cells sorted from PBMCs, sampled 10 days after the yellow fever booster vaccination. The receptor was isolated from a man in his late teens or twenties who received the YFV17D yellow fever vaccine. CDR3 DNA: TGTGCCAGCAGCCAAGATCTCCAGTACTACAATGAGCAGTTCTTC. Translated: CASSQDLQYYNEQFF.